This TCR beta chain emerged from a study of regulatory T cells in long-lasting Graves disease. Study-level results: Limited sample numbers may have lowered accuracy.

The TCR beta library used iRepertoire HTBI primers with Arm-PCR amplification of CDR3. Via MiXCR, TCRdb re-called the multiplex PCR reads, giving one row per CDR3 protein. The sample shows a few hundred thousand distinct CDR3 sequences, about 13% of them seen only once. Time point denoted: newly diagnosed GD, antithyroid drugs for less than 3 months. PBMC-derived RNA was used for the TCR library. Peripheral blood, at about 10 milliliters, went into EDTA tubes. V shed 4 bases, J shed 3 bases, and the junction held 9 bases outside the gene matches. The CDR3 length is 15 residues. CDR1 SNHLY and CDR2 FYNNEI come from the germline V gene. This clonotype showed up many times. Its cognate antigen is unknown. A further study also used this sample, focusing on T cells in Graves' hyperthyroidism and ophthalmopathy.

Specimen: peripheral blood mononuclear cells (PBMCs), collected at new diagnosis, from a patient treated with antithyroid drugs. The receptor's source is a man younger than 45 with Graves disease. This chain joins TRBV2 and TRBJ2-7; 7 nucleotides align to TRBD2. CDR3: CASSASAGASYEQYF. Here the CDR3 DNA reads TGTGCCAGCAGTGCTTCTGCGGGAGCGAGCTACGAGCAGTACTTC.